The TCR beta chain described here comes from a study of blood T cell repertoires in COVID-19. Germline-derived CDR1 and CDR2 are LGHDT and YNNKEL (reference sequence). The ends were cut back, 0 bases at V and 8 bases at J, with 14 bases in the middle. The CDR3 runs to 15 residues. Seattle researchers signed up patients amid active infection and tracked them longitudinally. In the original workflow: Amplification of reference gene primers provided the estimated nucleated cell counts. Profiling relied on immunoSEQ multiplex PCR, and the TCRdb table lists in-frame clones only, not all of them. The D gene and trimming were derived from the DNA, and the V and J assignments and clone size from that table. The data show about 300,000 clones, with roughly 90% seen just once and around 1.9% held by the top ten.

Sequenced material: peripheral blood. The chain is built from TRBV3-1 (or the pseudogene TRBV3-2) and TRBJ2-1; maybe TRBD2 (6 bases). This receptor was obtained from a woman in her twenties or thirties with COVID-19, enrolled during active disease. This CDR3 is CASSQDWGGEDEQFF. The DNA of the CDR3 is TGTGCCAGCAGCCAAGACTGGGGTGGGGAGGATGAGCAGTTCTTC.